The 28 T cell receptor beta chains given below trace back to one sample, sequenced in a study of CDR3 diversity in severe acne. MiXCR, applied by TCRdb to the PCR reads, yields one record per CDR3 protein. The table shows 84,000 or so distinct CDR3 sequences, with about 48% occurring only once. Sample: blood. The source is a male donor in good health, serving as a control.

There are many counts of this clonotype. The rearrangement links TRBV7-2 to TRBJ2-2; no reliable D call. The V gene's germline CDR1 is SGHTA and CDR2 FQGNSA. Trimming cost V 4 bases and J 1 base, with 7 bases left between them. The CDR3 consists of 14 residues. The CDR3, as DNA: TGTGCCAGCAGCTCACAGCAGAACACCGGGGAGCTGTTTTTT. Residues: CASSSQQNTGELFF.

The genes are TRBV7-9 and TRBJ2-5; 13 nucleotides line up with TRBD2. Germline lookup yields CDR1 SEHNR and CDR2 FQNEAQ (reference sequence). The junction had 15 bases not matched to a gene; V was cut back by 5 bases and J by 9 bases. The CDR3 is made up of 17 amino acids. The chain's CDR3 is CASSPERTSGSLRAQYF. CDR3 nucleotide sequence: TGTGCCAGCAGCCCGGAGAGGACTAGCGGGAGCCTGAGGGCCCAGTACTTC.

CDR3 region: CASSERRGVRYGYTF. The CDR3 DNA reads as TGTGCCAGCAGTGAAAGAAGGGGAGTTCGCTATGGCTACACCTTC. This chain links TRBV2 with TRBJ1-2; the D gene is possibly TRBD1 (5 bases). V was shortened by 2 bases and J by 4 bases, with 14 bases between the two germline ends. Germline-derived CDR1 and CDR2 are SNHLY and FYNNEI. The CDR3 is made up of 15 amino acids.

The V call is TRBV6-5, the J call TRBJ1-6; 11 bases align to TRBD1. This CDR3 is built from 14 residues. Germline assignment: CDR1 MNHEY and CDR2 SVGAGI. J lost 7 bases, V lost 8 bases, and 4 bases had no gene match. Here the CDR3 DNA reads TGTGCCAGCCAGGGACAGGGGGACAATTCACCCCTCCACTTT. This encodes CASQGQGDNSPLHF.

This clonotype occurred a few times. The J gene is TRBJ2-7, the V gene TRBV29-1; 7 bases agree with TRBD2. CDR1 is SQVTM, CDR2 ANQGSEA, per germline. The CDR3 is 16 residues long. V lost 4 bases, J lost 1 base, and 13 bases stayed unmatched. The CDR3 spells CSVGERASGGSYEQYF. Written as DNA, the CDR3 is TGCAGCGTTGGGGAAAGGGCTAGCGGTGGATCCTACGAGCAGTACTTC.

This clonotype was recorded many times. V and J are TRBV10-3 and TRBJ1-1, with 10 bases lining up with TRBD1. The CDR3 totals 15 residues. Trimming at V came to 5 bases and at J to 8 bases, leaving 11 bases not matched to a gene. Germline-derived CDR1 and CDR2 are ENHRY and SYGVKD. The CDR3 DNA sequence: TGTGCCATCAGTCATTTGGGACAGGGGTATGCAGAAGCTTTCTTT. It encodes CAISHLGQGYAEAFF.

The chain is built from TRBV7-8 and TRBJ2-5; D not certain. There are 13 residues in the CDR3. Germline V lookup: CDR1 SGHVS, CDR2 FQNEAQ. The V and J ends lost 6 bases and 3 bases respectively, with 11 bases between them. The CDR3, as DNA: TGTGCCAGCAGTGAGCTGATGGAAGAGACCCAGTACTTC. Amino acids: CASSELMEETQYF.

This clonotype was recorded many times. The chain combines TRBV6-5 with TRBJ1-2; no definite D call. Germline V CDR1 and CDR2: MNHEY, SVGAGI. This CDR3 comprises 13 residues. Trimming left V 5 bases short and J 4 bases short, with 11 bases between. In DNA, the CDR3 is TGTGCCAGCAGTAATTACGGACCCTATGGCTACACCTTC. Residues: CASSNYGPYGYTF.

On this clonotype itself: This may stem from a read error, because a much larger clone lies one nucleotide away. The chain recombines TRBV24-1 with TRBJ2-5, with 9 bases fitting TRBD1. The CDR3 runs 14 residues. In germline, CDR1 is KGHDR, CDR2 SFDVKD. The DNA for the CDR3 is TGTGCCACCGCCGGGACAGGGACCCAAGGGACCCAGTACTTC. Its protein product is CATAGTGTQGTQYF.

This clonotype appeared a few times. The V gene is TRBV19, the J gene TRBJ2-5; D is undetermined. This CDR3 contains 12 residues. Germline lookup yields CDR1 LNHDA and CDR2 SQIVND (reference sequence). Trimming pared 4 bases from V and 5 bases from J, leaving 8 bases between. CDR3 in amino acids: CASSTNSETQYF. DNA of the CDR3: TGTGCCAGTAGTACTAATTCGGAGACCCAGTACTTC.

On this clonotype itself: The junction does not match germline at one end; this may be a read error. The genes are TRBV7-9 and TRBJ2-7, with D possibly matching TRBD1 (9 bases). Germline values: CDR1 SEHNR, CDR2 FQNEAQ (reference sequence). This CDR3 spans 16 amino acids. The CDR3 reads CASSPRGGQGFAEQYF. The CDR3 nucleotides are TGCGCCAGCAGCCCCCGGGGGGGACAGGGTTTCGCCGAGCAGTACTTC.

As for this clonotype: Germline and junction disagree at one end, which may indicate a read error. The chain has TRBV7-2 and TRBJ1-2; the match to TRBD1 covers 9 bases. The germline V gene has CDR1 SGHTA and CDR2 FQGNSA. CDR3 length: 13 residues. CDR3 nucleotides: TGCGCCAGCAGCCAAGGCCCCGGGACAGGGTACACCTTC. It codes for CASSQGPGTGYTF.

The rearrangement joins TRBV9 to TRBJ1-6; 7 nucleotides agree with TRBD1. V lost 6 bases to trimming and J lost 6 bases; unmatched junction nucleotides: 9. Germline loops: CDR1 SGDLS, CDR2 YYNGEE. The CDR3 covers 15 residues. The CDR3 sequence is CASTPSGQINSPLHF. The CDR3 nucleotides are TGTGCCAGCACCCCTTCGGGACAGATTAATTCACCCCTCCACTTT.

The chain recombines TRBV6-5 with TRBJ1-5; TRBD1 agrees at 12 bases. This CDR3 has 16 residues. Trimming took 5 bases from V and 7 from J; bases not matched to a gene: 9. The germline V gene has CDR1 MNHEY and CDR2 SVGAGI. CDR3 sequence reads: CASSPGTGGLRQPQHF. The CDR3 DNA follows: TGTGCCAGCAGTCCCGGGACAGGGGGCTTGAGGCAGCCCCAGCATTTT.

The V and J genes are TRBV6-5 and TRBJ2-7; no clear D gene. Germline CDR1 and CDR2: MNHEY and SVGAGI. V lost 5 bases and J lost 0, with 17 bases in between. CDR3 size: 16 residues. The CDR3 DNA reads TGTGCCAGCAGTGAATCATGGGTGGGGTTCTCCTACGAGCAGTACTTC. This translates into CASSESWVGFSYEQYF.

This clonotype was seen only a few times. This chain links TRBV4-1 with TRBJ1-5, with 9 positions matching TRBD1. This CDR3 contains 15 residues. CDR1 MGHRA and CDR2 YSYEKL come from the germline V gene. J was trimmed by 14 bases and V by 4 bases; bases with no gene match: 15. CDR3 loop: CASSPRGGQGSYEHF. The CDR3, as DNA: TGCGCCAGCAGCCCCCGGGGGGGACAGGGCTCCTACGAGCATTTT.

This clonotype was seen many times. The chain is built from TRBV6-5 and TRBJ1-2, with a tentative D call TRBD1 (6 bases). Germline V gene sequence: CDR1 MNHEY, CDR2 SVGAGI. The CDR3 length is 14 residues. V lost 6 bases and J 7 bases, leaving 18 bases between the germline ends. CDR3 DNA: TGTGCCAGCAGGACAGGTTCCAAGAGAGGTGGCTACACCTTC. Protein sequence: CASRTGSKRGGYTF.

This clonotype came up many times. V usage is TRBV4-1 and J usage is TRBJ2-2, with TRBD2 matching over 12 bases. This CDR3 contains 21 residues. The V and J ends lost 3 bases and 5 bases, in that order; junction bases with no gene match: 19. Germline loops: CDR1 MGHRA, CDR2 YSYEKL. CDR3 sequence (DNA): TGCGCCAGCAGCCAGGCAGGAGCGGGACTAGCGGGCCGGGCGAGGACCGGGGAGCTGTTTTTT. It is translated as CASSQAGAGLAGRARTGELFF.

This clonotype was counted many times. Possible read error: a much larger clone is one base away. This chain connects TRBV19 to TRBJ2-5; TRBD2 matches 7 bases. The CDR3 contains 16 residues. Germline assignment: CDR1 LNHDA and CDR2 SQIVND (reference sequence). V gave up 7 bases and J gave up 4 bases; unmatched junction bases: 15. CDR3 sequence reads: CASNQTSRLAGETQYF. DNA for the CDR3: TGTGCCAGTAATCAAACCTCAAGACTAGCAGGAGAGACCCAGTACTTC.

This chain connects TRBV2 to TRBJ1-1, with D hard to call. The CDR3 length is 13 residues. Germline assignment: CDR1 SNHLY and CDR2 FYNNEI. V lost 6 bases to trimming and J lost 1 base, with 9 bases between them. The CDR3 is CASSPLPNTEAFF. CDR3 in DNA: TGTGCCAGCAGCCCCCTACCGAACACTGAAGCTTTCTTT.

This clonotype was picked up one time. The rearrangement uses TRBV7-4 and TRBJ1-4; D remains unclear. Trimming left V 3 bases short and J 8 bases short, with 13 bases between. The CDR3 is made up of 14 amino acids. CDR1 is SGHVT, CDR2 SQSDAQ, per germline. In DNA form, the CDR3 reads TGTGCCAGCAGCTTGGCTCCTACAGAGGAAAAACTGTTTTTT. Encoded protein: CASSLAPTEEKLFF.

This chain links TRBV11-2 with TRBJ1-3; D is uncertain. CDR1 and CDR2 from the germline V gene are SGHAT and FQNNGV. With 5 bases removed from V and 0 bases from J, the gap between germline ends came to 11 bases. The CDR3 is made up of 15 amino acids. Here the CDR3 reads CASSQRAYSGNTIYF. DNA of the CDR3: TGTGCCAGCAGCCAGCGGGCCTACTCTGGAAACACCATATATTTT.

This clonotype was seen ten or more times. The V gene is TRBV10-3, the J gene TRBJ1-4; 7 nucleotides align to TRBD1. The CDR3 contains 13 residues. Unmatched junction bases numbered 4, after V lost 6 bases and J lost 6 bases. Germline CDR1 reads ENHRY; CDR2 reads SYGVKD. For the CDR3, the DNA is TGTGCCATCAGATACGGGACAGATGAAAAACTGTTTTTT. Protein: CAIRYGTDEKLFF.

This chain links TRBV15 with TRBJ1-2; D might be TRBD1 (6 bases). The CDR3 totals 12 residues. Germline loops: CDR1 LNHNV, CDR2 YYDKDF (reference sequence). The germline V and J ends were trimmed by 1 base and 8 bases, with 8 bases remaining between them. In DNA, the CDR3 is TGTGCCACCAGCAGAGGGGGGCTGGGCTACACCTTC. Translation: CATSRGGLGYTF.

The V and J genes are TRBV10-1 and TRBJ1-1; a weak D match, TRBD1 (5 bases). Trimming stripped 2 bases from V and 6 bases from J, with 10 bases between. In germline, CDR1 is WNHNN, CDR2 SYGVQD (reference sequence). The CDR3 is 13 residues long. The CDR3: CASSEGGSSEAFF. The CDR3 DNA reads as TGCGCCAGCAGTGAGGGGGGGTCCTCTGAAGCTTTCTTT.

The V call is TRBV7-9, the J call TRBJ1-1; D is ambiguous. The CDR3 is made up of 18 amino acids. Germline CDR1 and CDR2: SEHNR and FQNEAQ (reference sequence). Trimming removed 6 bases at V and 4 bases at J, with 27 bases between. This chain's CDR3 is CASRPPLRGRVNGTEAFF. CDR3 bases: TGTGCCAGCAGACCTCCCCTGCGCGGTAGGGTAAATGGCACTGAAGCTTTCTTT.

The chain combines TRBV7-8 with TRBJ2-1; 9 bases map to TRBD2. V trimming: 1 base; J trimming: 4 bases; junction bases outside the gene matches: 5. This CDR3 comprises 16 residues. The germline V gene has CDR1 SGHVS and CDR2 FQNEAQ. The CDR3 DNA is TGTGCCAGCAGCTTAGGCGCGGCGGGAGGGTACAATGAGCAGTTCTTC. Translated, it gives CASSLGAAGGYNEQFF. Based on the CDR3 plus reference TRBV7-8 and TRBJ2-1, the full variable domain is GAGVSQSPRYKVAKRGQDVALRCDPISGHVSLFWYQQALGQGPEFLTYFQNEAQLDKSGLPSDRFFAERPEGSVSTLKIQRTQQEDSAVYLCASSLGAAGGYNEQFFGPGTRLTVL.

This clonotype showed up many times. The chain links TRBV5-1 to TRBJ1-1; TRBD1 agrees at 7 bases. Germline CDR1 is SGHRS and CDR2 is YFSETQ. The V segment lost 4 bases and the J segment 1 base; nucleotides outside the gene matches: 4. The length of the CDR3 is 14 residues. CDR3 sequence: CASSSWTGNTEAFF. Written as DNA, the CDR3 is TGCGCCAGCAGCAGCTGGACAGGGAACACTGAAGCTTTCTTT.